These 3 T cell receptor beta chains share one sample of origin, sequenced in a study of T cells in Graves' hyperthyroidism and ophthalmopathy. TCR beta CDR3 sequences were amplified from RNA transcripts. HTBI primers drove first-round RT-PCR of the TCR CDR3. TCRdb re-analysed the multiplex PCR reads in MiXCR, keeping a single row per CDR3 protein. This table holds more than 550,000 distinct CDR3 sequences, roughly a sixth found once. Sequenced material: blood. Every receptor here comes from a woman aged 50 to 60 with Graves' hyperthyroidism that later progressed to Graves' ophthalmopathy.

This clonotype has ten or more counts. V and J are TRBV12-3 or TRBV12-4 and TRBJ1-4; D is uncertain. The ends were cut back, 5 bases at V and 7 bases at J, with 14 bases in the middle. This CDR3 comprises 14 residues. The DNA for the CDR3 is TGTGCCAGCAGTCTGACACCCAGAGGTGAAAAACTGTTTTTT. Its translation: CASSLTPRGEKLFF.

This clonotype was picked up a small number of times. The chain carries TRBV18 and TRBJ2-7; D call uncertain. Germline-derived CDR1 and CDR2 are KGHSH and LQKENI. V gave up 2 bases and J gave up 0 bases, with 11 bases separating them. The length of the CDR3 is 15 residues. The CDR3 DNA reads TGTGCCAGCTCACCATCTTATCTCAGCTCCTACGAGCAGTACTTC. Translation: CASSPSYLSSYEQYF.

This chain uses TRBV7-8 with TRBJ1-3; D ambiguous. Looked up from germline, CDR1 is SGHVS and CDR2 is FQNEAQ. The CDR3 totals 16 residues. Trimming removed 3 bases from V and 0 bases from J, with 12 bases in between. The CDR3 loop reads CASSFTLTFSGNTIYF. Here the CDR3 DNA reads TGTGCCAGCAGCTTTACACTCACCTTCTCTGGAAACACCATATATTTT. Looking up the rest from reference TRBV7-8 and TRBJ1-3 gives the full variable domain: GAGVSQSPRYKVAKRGQDVALRCDPISGHVSLFWYQQALGQGPEFLTYFQNEAQLDKSGLPSDRFFAERPEGSVSTLKIQRTQQEDSAVYLCASSFTLTFSGNTIYFGEGSWLTVV.